Following are 5 T cell receptor beta chains from one sample sequenced in a study of OX40 agonist ivuxolimab in advanced cancers. Sequencing used immunoSEQ multiplex PCR; TCRdb keeps in-frame clones, though not all of them. The sample includes some 82,000 clones, just over 85% of them seen just once. Sequenced material: CD4+ or CD8+ T cells sorted from blood, taken in a trial of the OX40 agonist ivuxolimab. The receptors stem from an adult with an advanced solid tumor such as melanoma, head and neck, liver or kidney cancer.

The CDR3 sequence: CASSPLQGAPDEQYF. The DNA of the CDR3 is TGTGCCAGCTCACCATTGCAGGGGGCTCCGGACGAGCAGTACTTC. The gene calls are TRBV18 and TRBJ2-5, with TRBD1 identical over 8 bases. The end of the DNA fits TRBJ2-7 better, so the J call may be wrong. The CDR3 extends over 15 amino acids. The germline V gene encodes CDR1 KGHSH and CDR2 LQKENI.

The chain carries TRBV7-8 and TRBJ1-6; 10 bases match TRBD1. The CDR3 totals 14 residues. The junction had 5 bases not matched to a gene; V was cut back by 5 bases and J by 10 bases. Germline V gene sequence: CDR1 SGHVS, CDR2 FQNEAQ. The CDR3 loop reads CASSAGTGVSPLHF. The CDR3 DNA reads as TGTGCCAGCAGCGCCGGGACAGGGGTCTCACCCCTCCACTTT.

This chain connects TRBV10-3 to TRBJ2-1; D gene uncertain. The V end lost 2 bases, the J end lost 4 bases, and 6 bases lay between the germline ends. The CDR3 runs 13 residues. Germline values: CDR1 ENHRY, CDR2 SYGVKD. As DNA, the CDR3 is TGTGCCATCAGTGAGGACGAGTACAATGAGCAGTTCTTC. Translating gives CAISEDEYNEQFF.

The rearrangement links TRBV12-5 to TRBJ2-3, with a weak D call TRBD2 (7 bases). The CDR3 is made up of 13 amino acids. CDR1 and CDR2 (germline): LGHNT, FRNRAP. Trimming removed 7 bases at V and 6 bases at J, with 14 bases between. The CDR3 nucleotides read TGTGCTAGTGCGCGGGGGCGTGGGGATACGCAGTATTTT. Translating gives CASARGRGDTQYF.

This clone was observed once. The rearrangement joins TRBV6-5 to TRBJ2-5, with 10 bases matching TRBD2. Trimming cost V 5 bases and J 5 bases; bases outside gene matches: 5. Germline V gene data show CDR1 as MNHEY and CDR2 as SVGAGI. This CDR3 region has 14 residues. CDR3 DNA: TGTGCCAGCAGTCCGGGACTAGCGATGGAGACCCAGTACTTC. Amino acid sequence: CASSPGLAMETQYF.